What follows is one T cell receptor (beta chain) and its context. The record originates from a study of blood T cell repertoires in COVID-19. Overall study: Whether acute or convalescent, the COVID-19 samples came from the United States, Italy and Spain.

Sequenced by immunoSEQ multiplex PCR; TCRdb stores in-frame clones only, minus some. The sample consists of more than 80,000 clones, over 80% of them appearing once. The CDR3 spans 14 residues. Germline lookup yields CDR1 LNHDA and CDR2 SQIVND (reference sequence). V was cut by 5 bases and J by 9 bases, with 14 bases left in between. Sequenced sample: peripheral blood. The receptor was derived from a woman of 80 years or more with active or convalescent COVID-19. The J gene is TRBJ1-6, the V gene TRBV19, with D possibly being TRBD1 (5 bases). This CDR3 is CASSSHRGTSPLHF. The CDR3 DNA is TGTGCCAGTAGTTCCCACCGGGGGACTTCACCCCTCCACTTT.